A single sample gave rise to the 2 T cell receptor beta chains below, sequenced in a study of cytomegalovirus exposure and HLA in healthy donors. The PCR employed 60 Vbeta primers together with 13 Jbeta primers. Produced via immunoSEQ multiplex PCR; TCRdb's table is partial and in-frame only. The sample has approximately 100,000 clones, 65% to 80% seen once. Sequenced sample: PBMCs. The receptor set was obtained from a woman in her 50s in good health and CMV-seropositive.

Points on this clone: This specimen includes other DNA sequences encoding the same CDR3. The chain's CDR3 is CASSGDRSGLRPQHF. The CDR3 DNA is TGTGCCAGCAGTGGCGACAGGTCGGGGCTCCGGCCCCAGCATTTT. This chain joins TRBV6-1 and TRBJ1-5, with D possibly matching TRBD1 (6 bases). Germline V gene lookup returns CDR1 MNHNS and CDR2 SASEGT. Deletions cut 4 bases from V and 9 bases from J, with 19 bases between. This CDR3 spans 15 amino acids.

The J gene is TRBJ1-2, the V gene TRBV7-9, with 9 bases identical to TRBD1. Looked up from germline, CDR1 is SEHNR and CDR2 is FQNEAQ (reference sequence). CDR3 length: 15 amino acids. With 7 bases clipped from V and 4 bases from J, the junction kept 10 bases outside the gene matches. DNA for the CDR3: TGTGCCAGCATCCATACAGGGGGCTCGAGCTATGGCTACACCTTC. Translating it yields CASIHTGGSSYGYTF.